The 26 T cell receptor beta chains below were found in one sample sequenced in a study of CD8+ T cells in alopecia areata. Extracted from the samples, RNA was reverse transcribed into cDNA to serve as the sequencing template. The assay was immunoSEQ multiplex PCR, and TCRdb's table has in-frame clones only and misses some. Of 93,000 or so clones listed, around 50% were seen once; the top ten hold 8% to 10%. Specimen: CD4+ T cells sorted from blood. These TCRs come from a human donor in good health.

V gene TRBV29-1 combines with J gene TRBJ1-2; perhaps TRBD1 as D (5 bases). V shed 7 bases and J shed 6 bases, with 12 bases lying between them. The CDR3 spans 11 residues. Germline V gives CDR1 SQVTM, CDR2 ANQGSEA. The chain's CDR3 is CSAGTTHGYTF. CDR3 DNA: TGCAGCGCCGGGACGACGCATGGCTACACCTTC.

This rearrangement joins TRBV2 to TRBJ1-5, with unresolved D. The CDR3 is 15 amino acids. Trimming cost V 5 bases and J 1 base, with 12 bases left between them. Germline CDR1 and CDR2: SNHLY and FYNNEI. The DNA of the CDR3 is TGTGCCAGCAGTAAAGAGGGTACGAGCAATCAGCCCCAGCATTTT. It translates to CASSKEGTSNQPQHF. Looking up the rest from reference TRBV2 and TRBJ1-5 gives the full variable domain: EPEVTQTPSHQVTQMGQEVILRCVPISNHLYFYWYRQILGQKVEFLVSFYNNEISEKSEIFDDQFSVERPDGSNFTLKIRSTKLEDSAMYFCASSKEGTSNQPQHFGDGTRLSIL.

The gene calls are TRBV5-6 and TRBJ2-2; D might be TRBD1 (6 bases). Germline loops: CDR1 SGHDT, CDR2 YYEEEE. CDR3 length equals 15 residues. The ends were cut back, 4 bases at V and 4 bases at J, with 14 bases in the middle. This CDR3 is CASSPPATGTGELFF. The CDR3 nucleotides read TGTGCCAGCAGCCCCCCGGCGACAGGCACCGGGGAGCTGTTTTTT. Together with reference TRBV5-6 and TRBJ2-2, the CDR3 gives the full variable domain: DAGVTQSPTHLIKTRGQQVTLRCSPKSGHDTVSWYQQALGQGPQFIFQYYEEEERQRGNFPDRFSGHQFPNYSSELNVNALLLGDSALYLCASSPPATGTGELFFGEGSRLTVL.

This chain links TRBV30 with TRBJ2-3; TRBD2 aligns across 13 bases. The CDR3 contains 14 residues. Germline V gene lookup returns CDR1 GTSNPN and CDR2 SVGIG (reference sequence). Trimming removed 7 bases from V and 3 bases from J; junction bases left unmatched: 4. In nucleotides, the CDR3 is TGTGCCTTTCTGACTAGCGGGGGGACAGATACGCAGTATTTT. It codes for CAFLTSGGTDTQYF.

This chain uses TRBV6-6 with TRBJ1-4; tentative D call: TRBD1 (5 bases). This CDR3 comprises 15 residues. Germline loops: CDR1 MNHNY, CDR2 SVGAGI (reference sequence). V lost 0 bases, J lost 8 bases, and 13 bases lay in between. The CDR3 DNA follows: TGTGCCAGCAGTTACTCGTCCAGGGAGGCGGAAAAACTGTTTTTT. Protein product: CASSYSSREAEKLFF.

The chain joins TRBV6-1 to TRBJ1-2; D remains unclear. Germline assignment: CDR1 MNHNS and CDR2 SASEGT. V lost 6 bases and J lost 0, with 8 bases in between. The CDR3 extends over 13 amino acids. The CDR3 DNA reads TGTGCCAGCAGAGGCAAGGCTAACTATGGCTACACCTTC. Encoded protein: CASRGKANYGYTF.

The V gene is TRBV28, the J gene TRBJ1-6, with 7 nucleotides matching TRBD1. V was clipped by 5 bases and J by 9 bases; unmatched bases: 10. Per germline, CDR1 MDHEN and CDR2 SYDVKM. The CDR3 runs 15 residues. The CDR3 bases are TGTGCCAGCAGTCAGGCCGACAGGGATGGTTCACCCCTCCACTTT. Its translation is CASSQADRDGSPLHF.

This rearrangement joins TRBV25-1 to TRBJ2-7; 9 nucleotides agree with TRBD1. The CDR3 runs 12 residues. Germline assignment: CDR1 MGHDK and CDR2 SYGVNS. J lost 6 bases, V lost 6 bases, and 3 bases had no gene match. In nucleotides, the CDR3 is TGTGCCAGCAGACTGGACAGGGGCGAGCAGTACTTC. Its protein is CASRLDRGEQYF.

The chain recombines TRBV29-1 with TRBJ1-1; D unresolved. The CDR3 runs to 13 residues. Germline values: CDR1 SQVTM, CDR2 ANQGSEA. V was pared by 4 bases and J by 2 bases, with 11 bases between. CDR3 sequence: CSVAFRLNTEAFF. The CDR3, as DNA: TGCAGCGTTGCCTTCCGGCTCAACACTGAAGCTTTCTTT.

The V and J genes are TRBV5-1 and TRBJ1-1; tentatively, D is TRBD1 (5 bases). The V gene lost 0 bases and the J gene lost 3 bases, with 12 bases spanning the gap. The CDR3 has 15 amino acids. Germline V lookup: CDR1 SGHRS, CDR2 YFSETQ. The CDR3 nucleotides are TGCGCCAGCAGCTTGGGGGGCAGGTCCCACACTGAAGCTTTCTTT. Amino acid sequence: CASSLGGRSHTEAFF.

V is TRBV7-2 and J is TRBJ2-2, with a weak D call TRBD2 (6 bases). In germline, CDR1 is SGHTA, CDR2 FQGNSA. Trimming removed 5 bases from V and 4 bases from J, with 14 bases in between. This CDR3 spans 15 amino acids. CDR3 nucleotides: TGTGCCAGCAGCCCCCCGGGACTCGGCACCGGGGAGCTGTTTTTT. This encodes CASSPPGLGTGELFF.

The CDR3 nucleotides read TGCGCCAGCAGCTGGAGACTCGACAATGAGCAGTTCTTC. Amino acids: CASSWRLDNEQFF. The chain links TRBV5-1 to TRBJ2-1; D gene uncertain. Trimming took 3 bases from V and 5 from J, leaving 9 bases between them. The CDR3 loop spans 13 amino acids. The germline V gene has CDR1 SGHRS and CDR2 YFSETQ.

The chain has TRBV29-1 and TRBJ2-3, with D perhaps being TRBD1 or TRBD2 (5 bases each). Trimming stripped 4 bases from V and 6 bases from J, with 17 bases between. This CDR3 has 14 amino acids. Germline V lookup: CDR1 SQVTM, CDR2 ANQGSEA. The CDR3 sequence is CSVASGPRSDTQYF. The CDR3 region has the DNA TGCAGCGTTGCATCGGGGCCCAGGTCGGATACGCAGTATTTT.

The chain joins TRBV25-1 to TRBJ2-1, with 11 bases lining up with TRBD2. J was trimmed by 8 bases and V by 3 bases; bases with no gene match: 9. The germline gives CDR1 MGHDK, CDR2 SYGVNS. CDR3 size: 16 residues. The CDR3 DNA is TGTGCCAGCAGTGAGTCCAGGACTAGCGGGTCCGATGAGCAGTTCTTC. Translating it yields CASSESRTSGSDEQFF.

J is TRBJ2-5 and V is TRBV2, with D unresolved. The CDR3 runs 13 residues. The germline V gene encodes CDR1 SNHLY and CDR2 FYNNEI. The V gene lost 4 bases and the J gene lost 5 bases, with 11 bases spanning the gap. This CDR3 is CASSGLVKETQYF. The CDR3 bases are TGTGCCAGCAGTGGTCTAGTGAAGGAGACCCAGTACTTC.

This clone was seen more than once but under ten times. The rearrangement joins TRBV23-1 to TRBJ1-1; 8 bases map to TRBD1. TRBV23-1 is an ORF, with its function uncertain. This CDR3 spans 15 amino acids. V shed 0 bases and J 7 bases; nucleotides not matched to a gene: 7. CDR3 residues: CASSQSRQGANEAFF. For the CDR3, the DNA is TGCGCCAGCAGTCAATCGCGCCAGGGGGCAAATGAAGCTTTCTTT.

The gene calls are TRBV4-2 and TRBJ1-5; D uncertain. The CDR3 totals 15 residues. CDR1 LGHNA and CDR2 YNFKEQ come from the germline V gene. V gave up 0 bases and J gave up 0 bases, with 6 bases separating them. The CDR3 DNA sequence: TGTGCCAGCAGCCAAGACAACGGTAGCAATCAGCCCCAGCATTTT. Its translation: CASSQDNGSNQPQHF.

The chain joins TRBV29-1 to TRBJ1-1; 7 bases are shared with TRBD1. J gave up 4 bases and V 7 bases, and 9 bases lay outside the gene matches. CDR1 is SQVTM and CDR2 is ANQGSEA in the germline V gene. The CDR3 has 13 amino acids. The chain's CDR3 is CSAEGQSSTEAFF. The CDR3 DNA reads TGCAGCGCCGAGGGACAGTCGTCCACTGAAGCTTTCTTT.

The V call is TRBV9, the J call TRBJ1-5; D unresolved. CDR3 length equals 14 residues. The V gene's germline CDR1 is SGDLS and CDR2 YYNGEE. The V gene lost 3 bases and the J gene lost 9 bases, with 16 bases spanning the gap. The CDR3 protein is CASSGTQTGGPQHF. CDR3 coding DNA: TGTGCCAGCAGCGGTACACAGACCGGCGGGCCCCAGCATTTT.

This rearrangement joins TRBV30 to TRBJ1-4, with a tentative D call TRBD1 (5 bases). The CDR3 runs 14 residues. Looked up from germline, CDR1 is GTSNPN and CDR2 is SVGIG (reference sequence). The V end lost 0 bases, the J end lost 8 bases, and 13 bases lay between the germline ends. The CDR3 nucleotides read TGTGCCTGGAGTGTACGGGACTTGGGCGAAAAACTGTTTTTT. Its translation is CAWSVRDLGEKLFF.

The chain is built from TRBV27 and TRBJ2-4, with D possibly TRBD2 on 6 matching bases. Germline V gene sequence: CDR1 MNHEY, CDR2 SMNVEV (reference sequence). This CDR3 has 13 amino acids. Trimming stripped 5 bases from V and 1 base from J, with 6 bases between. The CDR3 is CASSGGAKNIQYF. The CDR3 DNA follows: TGTGCCAGCAGTGGGGGGGCCAAAAACATTCAGTACTTC.

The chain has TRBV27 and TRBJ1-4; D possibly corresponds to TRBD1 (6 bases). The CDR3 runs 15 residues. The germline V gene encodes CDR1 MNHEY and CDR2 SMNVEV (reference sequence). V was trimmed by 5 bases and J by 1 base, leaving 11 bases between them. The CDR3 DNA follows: TGTGCCAGCAGTCAAACAGGGCGAACTAATGAAAAACTGTTTTTT. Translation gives CASSQTGRTNEKLFF.

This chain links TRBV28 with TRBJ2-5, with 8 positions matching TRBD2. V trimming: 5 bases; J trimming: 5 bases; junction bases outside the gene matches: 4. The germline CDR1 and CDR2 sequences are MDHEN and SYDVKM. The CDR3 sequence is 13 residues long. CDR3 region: CASSVTSAETQYF. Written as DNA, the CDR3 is TGTGCCAGCAGTGTGACTAGCGCGGAGACCCAGTACTTC.

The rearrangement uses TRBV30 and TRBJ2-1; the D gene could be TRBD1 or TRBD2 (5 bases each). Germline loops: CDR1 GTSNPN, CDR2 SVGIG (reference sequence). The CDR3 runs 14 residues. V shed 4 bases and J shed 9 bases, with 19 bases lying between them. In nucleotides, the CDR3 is TGTGCCTGGACGATTCAGATCGGGGCCGGTGAGCAGTTCTTC. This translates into CAWTIQIGAGEQFF. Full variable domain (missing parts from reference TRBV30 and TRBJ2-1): SQTIHQWPATLVQPVGSPLSLECTVEGTSNPNLYWYRQAAGRGLQLLFYSVGIGQISSEVPQNLSASRPQDRQFILSSKKLLLSDSGFYLCAWTIQIGAGEQFFGPGTRLTVL.

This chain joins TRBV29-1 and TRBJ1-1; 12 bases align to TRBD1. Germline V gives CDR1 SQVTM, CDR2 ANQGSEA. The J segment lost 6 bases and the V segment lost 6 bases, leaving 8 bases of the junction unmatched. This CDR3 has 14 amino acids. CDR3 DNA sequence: TGCAGCGTAGGGGACAGGGGGCATATTTCTGAAGCTTTCTTT. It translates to CSVGDRGHISEAFF.

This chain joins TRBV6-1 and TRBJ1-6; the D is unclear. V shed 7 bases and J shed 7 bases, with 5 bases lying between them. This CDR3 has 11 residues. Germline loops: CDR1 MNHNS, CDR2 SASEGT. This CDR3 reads CASKINSPLHF. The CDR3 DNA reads TGTGCCAGCAAAATAAATTCACCCCTCCACTTT.